This T cell receptor (beta chain) stems from a study of response to subunit inactivated influenza vaccine. Study observations and caveats: Authors suggested each seasonal flu vaccination may recruit only limited numbers of new T cells.

There are 11 residues in the CDR3. Trimming left V 0 bases short and J 12 bases short, with 11 bases between. Germline CDR1 and CDR2: GTSNPN and SVGIG (reference sequence). TCRdb recomputed calls from the RT-PCR reads with MiXCR, one row per CDR3 protein. The sample has 250,000 to 350,000 distinct CDR3 sequences, over 20% seen once; the top ten hold over 9%. This clonotype was seen many times. Its matching antigen is unknown. This receptor was identified in a man between 45 and 75 years old who received an inactivated influenza vaccine. This specimen was PBMCs from blood, taken less than 22 months after vaccination. The chain recombines TRBV30 with TRBJ1-1, with D possibly TRBD1 on 5 matching bases. CDR3 sequence: CAWSVGVVSFF. The CDR3, as DNA: TGTGCCTGGAGTGTAGGGGTAGTTTCTTTCTTT.